This T cell receptor (beta chain) appears in the sequencing data of a study of T cell responses to AZD1222 COVID-19 vaccine. The overall study: Pooling of second doses given at about 4 or about 12 weeks was done. Study conclusions and caveats: Two AZD1222 doses significantly raised spike-specific TCR breadth and depth over controls. Donors were chiefly white British, with a greater number of females, and clonal diversity was perhaps underestimated.

A single count supports this clone. The antigen is undetermined. Trimming removed 6 bases at V and 1 base at J, with 18 bases between. Germline values: CDR1 LGHDT, CDR2 YNNKEL (reference sequence). CDR3 size: 16 residues. Repertoires were generated with immunoSEQ multiplex PCR, while TCRdb's copy carries only in-frame clones and drops some. Of roughly 130,000 clones listed, roughly 93% were seen once; the top ten hold approximately 6.3%. This chain connects TRBV3-1 (or the pseudogene TRBV3-2) to TRBJ1-2, with D unclear. The origin of this receptor is an adult in good health. Sequenced material: peripheral blood, taken on day 0 of AZD1222 vaccination. CDR3: CASSPLGEAFNYGYTF. The CDR3, as DNA: TGTGCCAGCAGTCCTCTGGGCGAGGCGTTTAACTATGGCTACACCTTC.